This record covers a single T cell receptor beta chain. CDR3 size: 16 residues. The data originate from a study of blood T cell repertoires in COVID-19. The overall study: Material from acute and convalescent COVID-19 was sourced from the United States, Italy and Spain. The analysed material was cDNA or gDNA that came from T cells, B-cell-depleted T cells, or PBMCs.

TCRdb's copy holds only in-frame clones and misses some; the assay was immunoSEQ multiplex PCR. The profile shows about 250,000 clones, about 82% of them singletons. Patients of the Seattle cohort, enrolled during active infection, were followed longitudinally. Material: peripheral blood. The clonotype originates from a woman older than 75 with COVID-19, enrolled during active disease. The chain recombines TRBV1 with TRBJ2-3; TRBD2 was called by the table and not checked on the DNA. TRBV1 is a pseudogene segment. CDR3 loop: CTSSLSGGRGTDTQYF. Written as DNA, the CDR3 is TGCACCAGCAGCCTTAGCGGGGGGCGGGGCACAGATACGCAGTATTTT.